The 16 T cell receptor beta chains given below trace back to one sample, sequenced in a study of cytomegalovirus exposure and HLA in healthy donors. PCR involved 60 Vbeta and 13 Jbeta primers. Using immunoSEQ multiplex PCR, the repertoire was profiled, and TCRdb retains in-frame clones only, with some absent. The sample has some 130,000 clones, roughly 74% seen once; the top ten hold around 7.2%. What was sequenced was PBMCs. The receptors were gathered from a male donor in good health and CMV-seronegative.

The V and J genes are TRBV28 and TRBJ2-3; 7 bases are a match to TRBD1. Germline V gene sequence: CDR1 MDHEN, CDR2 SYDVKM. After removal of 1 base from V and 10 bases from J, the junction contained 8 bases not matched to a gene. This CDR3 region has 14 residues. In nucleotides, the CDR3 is TGTGCCAGCAGTTTATCCCCAGGGGGATTCCCGCAGTATTTT. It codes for CASSLSPGGFPQYF.

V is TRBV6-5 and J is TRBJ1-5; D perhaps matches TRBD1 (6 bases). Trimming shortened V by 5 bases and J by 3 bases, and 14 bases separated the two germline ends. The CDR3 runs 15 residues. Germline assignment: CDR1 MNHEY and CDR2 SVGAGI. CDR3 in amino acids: CASSRSAGVNQPQHF. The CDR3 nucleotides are TGTGCCAGCAGTCGCTCGGCAGGGGTCAATCAGCCCCAGCATTTT.

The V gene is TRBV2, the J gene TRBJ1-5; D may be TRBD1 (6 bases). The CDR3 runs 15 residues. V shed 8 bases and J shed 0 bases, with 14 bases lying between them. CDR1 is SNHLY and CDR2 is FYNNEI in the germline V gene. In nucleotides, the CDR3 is TGTGCCAGCGGGGCCCACAGGGATAGCAATCAGCCCCAGCATTTT. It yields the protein CASGAHRDSNQPQHF. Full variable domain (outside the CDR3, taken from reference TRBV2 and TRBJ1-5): EPEVTQTPSHQVTQMGQEVILRCVPISNHLYFYWYRQILGQKVEFLVSFYNNEISEKSEIFDDQFSVERPDGSNFTLKIRSTKLEDSAMYFCASGAHRDSNQPQHFGDGTRLSIL.

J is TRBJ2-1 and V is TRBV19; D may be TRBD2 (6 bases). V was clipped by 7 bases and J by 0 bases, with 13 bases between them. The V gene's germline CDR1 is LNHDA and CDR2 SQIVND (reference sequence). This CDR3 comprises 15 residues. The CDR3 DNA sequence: TGTGCCAGTACTGGTTACGGGAGCTCCTACAATGAGCAGTTCTTC. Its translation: CASTGYGSSYNEQFF. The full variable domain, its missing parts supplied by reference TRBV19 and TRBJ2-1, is DGGITQSPKYLFRKEGQNVTLSCEQNLNHDAMYWYRQDPGQGLRLIYYSQIVNDFQKGDIAEGYSVSREKKESFPLTVTSAQKNPTAFYLCASTGYGSSYNEQFFGPGTRLTVL.

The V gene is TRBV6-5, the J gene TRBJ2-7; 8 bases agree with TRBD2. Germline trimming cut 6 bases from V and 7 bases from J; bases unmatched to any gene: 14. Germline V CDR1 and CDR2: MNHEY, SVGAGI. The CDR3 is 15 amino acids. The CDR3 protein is CASRVLQRESGEQYF. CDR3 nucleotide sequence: TGTGCCAGCAGAGTCTTGCAGCGGGAGTCTGGAGAGCAGTACTTC.

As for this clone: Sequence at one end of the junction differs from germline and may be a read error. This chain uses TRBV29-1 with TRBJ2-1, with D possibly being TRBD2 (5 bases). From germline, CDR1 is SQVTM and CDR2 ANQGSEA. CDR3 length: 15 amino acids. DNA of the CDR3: TGCAGCGTCGAAGGGTCTCGGGGCTCCTACAATGAGCAGTTCTTC. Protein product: CSVEGSRGSYNEQFF.

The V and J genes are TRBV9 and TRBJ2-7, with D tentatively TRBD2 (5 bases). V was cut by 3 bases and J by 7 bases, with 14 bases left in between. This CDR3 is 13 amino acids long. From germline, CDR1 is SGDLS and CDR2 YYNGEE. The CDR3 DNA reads TGTGCCAGCAGCGGACCGAGGGTGGAGGAGCAGTACTTC. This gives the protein CASSGPRVEEQYF.

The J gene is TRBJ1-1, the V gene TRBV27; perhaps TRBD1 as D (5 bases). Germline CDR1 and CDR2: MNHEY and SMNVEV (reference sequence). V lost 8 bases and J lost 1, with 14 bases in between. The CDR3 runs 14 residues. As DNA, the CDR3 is TGTGCCAGCTTTAACCCGGGGGAGAACACTGAAGCTTTCTTT. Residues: CASFNPGENTEAFF.

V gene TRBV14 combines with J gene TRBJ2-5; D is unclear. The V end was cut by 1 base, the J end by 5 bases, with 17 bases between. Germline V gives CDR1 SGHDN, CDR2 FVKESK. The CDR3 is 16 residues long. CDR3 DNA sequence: TGTGCCAGCAGCCAAGGGGCAAACCGCCACTTGGAGACCCAGTACTTC. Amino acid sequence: CASSQGANRHLETQYF.

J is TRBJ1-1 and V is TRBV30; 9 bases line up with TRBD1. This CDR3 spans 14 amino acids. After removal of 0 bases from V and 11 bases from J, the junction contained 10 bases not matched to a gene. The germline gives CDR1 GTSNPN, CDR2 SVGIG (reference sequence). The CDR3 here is CAWSVPSQGARAFF. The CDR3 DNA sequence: TGTGCCTGGAGTGTCCCCTCACAGGGGGCACGGGCTTTCTTT.

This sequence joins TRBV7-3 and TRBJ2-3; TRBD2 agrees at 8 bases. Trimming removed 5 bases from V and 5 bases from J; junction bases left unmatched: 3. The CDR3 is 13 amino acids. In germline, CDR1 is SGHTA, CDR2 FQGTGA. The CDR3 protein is CASSHLAGDTQYF. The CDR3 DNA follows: TGTGCCAGCAGCCATCTAGCGGGAGATACGCAGTATTTT. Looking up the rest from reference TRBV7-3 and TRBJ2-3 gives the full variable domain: GAGVSQTPSNKVTEKGKYVELRCDPISGHTALYWYRQSLGQGPEFLIYFQGTGAADDSGLPNDRFFAVRPEGSVSTLKIQRTERGDSAVYLCASSHLAGDTQYFGPGTRLTVL.

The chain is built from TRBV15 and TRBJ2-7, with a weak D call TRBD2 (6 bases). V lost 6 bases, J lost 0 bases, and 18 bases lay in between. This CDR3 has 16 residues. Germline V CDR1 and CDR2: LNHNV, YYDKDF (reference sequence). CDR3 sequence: CATSLRRGIGSYEQYF. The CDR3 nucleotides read TGTGCCACCAGTCTGAGGCGGGGAATCGGCTCCTACGAGCAGTACTTC.

CDR3 in amino acids: CASSHCDRVVFCEQYF. For the CDR3, the DNA is TGTGCCAGCAGTCACTGTGACAGGGTTGTTTTCTGCGAGCAGTACTTC. V usage is TRBV6-5 and J usage is TRBJ2-7; 7 nucleotides line up with TRBD1. Trimming cost V 5 bases and J 6 bases; bases outside gene matches: 16. CDR1 MNHEY and CDR2 SVGAGI come from the germline V gene. This CDR3 has 16 amino acids.

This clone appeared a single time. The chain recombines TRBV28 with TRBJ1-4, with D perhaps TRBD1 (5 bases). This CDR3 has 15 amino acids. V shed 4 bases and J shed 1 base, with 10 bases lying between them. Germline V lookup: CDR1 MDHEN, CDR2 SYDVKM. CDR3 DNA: TGTGCCAGCAGTTACGACAGAAGAACTAATGAAAAACTGTTTTTT. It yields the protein CASSYDRRTNEKLFF. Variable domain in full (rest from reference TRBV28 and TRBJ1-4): DVKVTQSSRYLVKRTGEKVFLECVQDMDHENMFWYRQDPGLGLRLIYFSYDVKMKEKGDIPEGYSVSREKKERFSLILESASTNQTSMYLCASSYDRRTNEKLFFGSGTQLSVL.

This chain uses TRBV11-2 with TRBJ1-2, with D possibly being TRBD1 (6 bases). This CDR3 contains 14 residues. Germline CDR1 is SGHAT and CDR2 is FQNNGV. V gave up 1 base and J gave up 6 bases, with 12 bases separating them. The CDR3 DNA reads TGTGCCAGCAGCTTAGCGATACAGGGAGATGGCTACACCTTC. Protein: CASSLAIQGDGYTF. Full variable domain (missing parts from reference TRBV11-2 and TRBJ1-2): EAGVAQSPRYKIIEKRQSVAFWCNPISGHATLYWYQQILGQGPKLLIQFQNNGVVDDSQLPKDRFSAERLKGVDSTLKIQPAKLEDSAVYLCASSLAIQGDGYTFGSGTRLTVV.

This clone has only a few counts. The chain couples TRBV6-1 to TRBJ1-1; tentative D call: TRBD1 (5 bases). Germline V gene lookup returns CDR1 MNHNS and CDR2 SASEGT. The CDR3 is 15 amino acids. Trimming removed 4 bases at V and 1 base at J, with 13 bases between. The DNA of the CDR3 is TGTGCCAGCAGTGCTCTCAAGACAGAGAACACTGAAGCTTTCTTT. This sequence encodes CASSALKTENTEAFF.